This T cell receptor beta chain was captured in a study of blood T cell repertoires in COVID-19. Study overall: Sources were T cells, B-cell-depleted T cells, or PBMCs; the material itself was cDNA or gDNA.

CDR3 length equals 16 residues. Germline-derived CDR1 and CDR2 are LNHNV and YYDKDF (reference sequence). V dropped 0 bases and J dropped 0 bases, with 12 bases sitting between them. Per the original methods: Researchers report that nucleated cell counts were estimated from reference gene primer amplification. This table comes from immunoSEQ multiplex PCR, and its TCRdb copy is limited to in-frame clones, with some not included. The V and J calls and the clone size are those of that table, but D and trimming were determined from the DNA. This sample carries about 110,000 clones, under 85% of them seen once, and the ten largest clones take roughly 13%.

The sequence derives from a woman in her fifties or sixties with acute or convalescent COVID-19. This chain connects TRBV15 to TRBJ2-7; TRBD2 is a possible D gene (6 bases). What was sequenced was peripheral blood. Written as DNA, the CDR3 is TGTGCCACCAGCAGAGATAAAAGCGGGCCCTCCTACGAGCAGTACTTC. This codes for CATSRDKSGPSYEQYF.